This TCR beta chain originates from a study of Ad26.COV2.S vaccination and SARS-CoV-2 variants. Between the trimmed V and J ends, which lost 3 bases and 0 bases, there was a span of 11 bases. CDR3 size: 15 residues. The germline V gene encodes CDR1 WSHSY and CDR2 SAAADI. Generated by immunoSEQ multiplex PCR, the TCRdb table keeps only in-frame clones and is missing some. The sample has roughly 460,000 clones; about nine tenths are singletons. Treatment meaning: about 20 received Ad26.COV2.S at low or high dose, single or two shots; 5 received placebo; per-sample allocation not given. Sample collection was performed on day 63 after the first vaccine or placebo injection. In its sample, this clone was seen once.

V and J are TRBV10-2 and TRBJ1-1; no clear D. The specimen comprised peripheral blood, sampled in a trial of Ad26.COV2.S vaccine versus placebo. The TCR sequence derives from a person aged 18-65 years who received the Ad26.COV2.S COVID-19 vaccine or a placebo. The CDR3, as DNA: TGCGCCAGCAGTGATCTCAGAATTATGAACACTGAAGCTTTCTTT. Translation gives CASSDLRIMNTEAFF.